Listed below are T cell receptor beta chains from one sample, sequenced in a study of regulatory T cells in long-lasting Graves disease. From the multiplex PCR reads, TCRdb called clonotypes with MiXCR, one entry per CDR3 protein. The sample contains 400,000 to 500,000 distinct CDR3 sequences, approximately 22% of which appear only once. Sequences were derived from peripheral blood mononuclear cells (PBMCs), sampled when the disease was refractory, from a patient treated with antithyroid drugs. Every receptor here comes from a female donor with Graves disease. Both conserved end residues are part of each CDR3. The D gene is left open where the match is weak. The size of a clone is reported for some rows only, either as once, few or many, or as a class for expanded clones.

NA	TRBV7-3	TRBJ2-5	few	CASSLEMGAEETQYF	TGTGCCAGCAGCCTGGAGATGGGGGCCGAAGAGACCCAGTACTTC
NA	TRBV5-4	TRBJ2-5	NA	CASSLGQTAQETQYF	TGTGCCAGCAGCTTGGGGCAGACTGCCCAAGAGACCCAGTACTTC
NA	TRBV20-1	TRBJ2-7	NA	CSARDVANSYEQYF	TGCAGTGCTAGAGATGTAGCGAACTCCTACGAGCAGTACTTC
TRBD2	TRBV3-1	TRBJ2-7	NA	CASSQGSGRSYSYEQYF	TGTGCCAGCAGCCAAGGCAGCGGGAGGAGCTACTCCTACGAGCAGTACTTC
TRBD1	TRBV7-8	TRBJ1-2	many	CASSSDNGQVYGYTF	TGTGCCAGCAGCTCGGACAACGGACAGGTCTATGGCTACACCTTC
NA	TRBV7-8	TRBJ2-5	many	CASSEVPRLVQETQYF	TGTGCCAGCAGCGAAGTCCCAAGACTAGTTCAAGAGACCCAGTACTTC
NA	TRBV7-9	TRBJ2-1	NA	CASSPTLGSGQFF	TGTGCCAGCAGCCCCACCCTAGGGTCTGGTCAGTTCTTC
NA	TRBV7-2	TRBJ1-5	many	CASSFNNQPQHF	TGTGCCAGCAGCTTTAACAATCAGCCCCAGCATTTT
NA	TRBV28	TRBJ1-2	many	CASSSGQTPGYTF	TGTGCCAGCAGTTCGGGGCAAACCCCTGGCTACACCTTC
TRBD2	TRBV6-5	TRBJ2-5	NA	CASSYYLTSVQETQYF	TGTGCCAGCAGTTACTACCTAACTAGCGTCCAAGAGACCCAGTACTTC
TRBD1	TRBV6-1	TRBJ1-1	NA	CASRQSGQDLRHTEAFF	TGTGCCAGCAGACAGTCGGGACAGGATCTCCGGCACACTGAAGCTTTCTTT
TRBD2	TRBV15	TRBJ2-7	many	CATSREWRGTYEQYF	TGTGCCACCAGCAGAGAGTGGCGGGGGACTTACGAGCAGTACTTC
NA	TRBV20-1	TRBJ2-5	many	CSASDRWAAQETQYF	TGCAGTGCGTCCGACAGGTGGGCTGCCCAAGAGACCCAGTACTTC
NA	TRBV6-1	TRBJ2-2	NA	CASSTFNTGELFF	TGTGCCAGCAGTACCTTTAACACCGGGGAGCTGTTTTTT
NA	TRBV4-1	TRBJ1-5	NA	CASSQVAALGQPQHF	TGCGCCAGCAGCCAAGTTGCGGCCCTTGGTCAGCCCCAGCATTTT
NA	TRBV13	TRBJ1-6	NA	CASSLVRDNSPLHF	TGTGCCAGCAGCTTAGTCCGGGATAATTCACCCCTCCACTTT
NA	TRBV6-2/TRBV6-3	TRBJ2-3	NA	CASSSTRGDRQYF	TGTGCCAGCAGTTCAACGAGGGGGGACAGGCAGTATTTT
NA	TRBV6-1	TRBJ2-6	NA	CASSTGRITGANVLTF	TGTGCCAGCAGCACCGGCAGAATCACTGGGGCCAACGTCCTGACTTTC
NA	TRBV9	TRBJ2-7	NA	CASSVGDSASYEQYF	TGTGCCAGCAGCGTAGGGGACTCCGCCTCCTACGAGCAGTACTTC
NA	TRBV29-1	TRBJ2-1	once	CSVDKYNEQFF	TGCAGCGTTGATAAGTATAATGAGCAGTTCTTC
TRBD1	TRBV7-2	TRBJ2-4	many	CASSLDGQGWNIQYF	TGTGCCAGCAGCTTAGATGGACAGGGGTGGAACATTCAGTACTTC
NA	TRBV6-2/TRBV6-3	TRBJ2-3	NA	CASSYGGGAGTDTQYF	TGTGCCAGCAGTTATGGAGGGGGCGCGGGCACAGATACGCAGTATTTT
TRBD2	TRBV6-1	TRBJ2-7	few	CASSRLAVSYEQYF	TGTGCCAGCAGTAGACTAGCTGTATCCTACGAGCAGTACTTC
TRBD2	TRBV2	TRBJ2-1	NA	CASSERLAGYNEQFF	TGTGCCAGCAGTGAACGACTAGCGGGTTACAATGAGCAGTTCTTC
NA	TRBV6-1	TRBJ2-2	few	CASKVHRVVSGELFF	TGTGCCAGCAAGGTTCACAGGGTGGTGTCCGGGGAGCTGTTTTTT
NA	TRBV24-1	TRBJ1-1	few	CATSDSTAPEAFF	TGTGCCACCAGTGATTCAACAGCCCCTGAAGCTTTCTTT
NA	TRBV20-1	TRBJ1-5	many	CSARGGFSQPQHF	TGCAGTGCTCGTGGGGGGTTCAGTCAGCCCCAGCATTTT
TRBD1	TRBV6-2/TRBV6-3	TRBJ1-2	many	CASSYRTGGYGYTF	TGTGCCAGCAGTTACCGGACAGGGGGATATGGCTACACCTTC
NA	TRBV29-1	TRBJ1-2	NA	CSVEGFTF	TGCAGCGTTGAAGGCTTCACCTTC
TRBD1	TRBV28	TRBJ2-7	many	CASNQGQGGGGYF	TGTGCCAGCAACCAGGGACAGGGGGGAGGTGGGTACTTC
TRBD1	TRBV19	TRBJ2-2	few	CASSGDRENTGELFF	TGTGCCAGTAGTGGGGACAGGGAGAACACCGGGGAGCTGTTTTTT
NA	TRBV15	TRBJ1-1	many	CATSSRPLSPTEAFF	TGTGCCACCAGCTCTAGACCCCTCTCACCCACTGAAGCTTTCTTT
TRBD1	TRBV19	TRBJ2-2	NA	CASSKGQGRNTGELFF	TGTGCCAGTAGTAAGGGACAGGGGAGGAACACCGGGGAGCTGTTTTTT
TRBD1	TRBV3-1	TRBJ1-2	NA	CASSLSGTESNYGYTF	TGTGCCAGCAGCCTTTCCGGGACAGAATCTAACTATGGCTACACCTTC
TRBD1	TRBV28	TRBJ2-2	NA	CASSLPLGQGAGTGELFF	TGTGCCAGCAGCCTCCCTCTAGGACAGGGGGCGGGAACCGGGGAGCTGTTTTTT
TRBD2	TRBV7-2	TRBJ2-7	many	CASSLTLAGGPGEQYF	TGTGCCAGCAGCTTGACCCTAGCGGGGGGGCCGGGGGAGCAGTACTTC
TRBD1	TRBV18	TRBJ2-4	NA	CASSPADRGNQYF	TGTGCCAGCTCTCCTGCCGACAGGGGAAATCAGTACTTC
NA	TRBV5-6	TRBJ2-7	NA	CASSFPGRPAYEQYF	TGTGCCAGCAGCTTCCCCGGTCGACCGGCCTACGAGCAGTACTTC
TRBD1	TRBV2	TRBJ1-4	many	CASSVEGAGEKLFF	TGTGCCAGCAGTGTTGAGGGGGCAGGTGAAAAACTGTTTTTT
TRBD2	TRBV30	TRBJ2-5	many	CAWGSGGETQYF	TGTGCCTGGGGGAGCGGGGGGGAGACCCAGTACTTC
NA	TRBV2	TRBJ1-2	many	CASTQLIGYTF	TGTGCCAGCACTCAACTGATTGGCTACACCTTC
TRBD1	TRBV2	TRBJ2-7	NA	CASSPGQQYEQYF	TGTGCCAGCAGTCCGGGACAGCAATACGAGCAGTACTTC
NA	TRBV14	TRBJ2-2	few	CASSQGSTRDITGELFF	TGTGCCAGCAGCCAAGGGTCGACGCGGGATATCACCGGGGAGCTGTTTTTT
NA	TRBV20-1	TRBJ2-2	many	CSAPYTNTGELFF	TGCAGTGCGCCATACACCAACACCGGGGAGCTGTTTTTT
NA	TRBV12-3/TRBV12-4	TRBJ2-2	NA	CASSDARDTGELFF	TGTGCCAGCAGCGACGCCAGGGACACCGGGGAGCTGTTTTTT
NA	TRBV2	TRBJ2-5	NA	CASSGEDGSLETQYF	TGTGCCAGCAGCGGGGAGGATGGTAGCTTAGAGACCCAGTACTTC
NA	TRBV18	TRBJ1-1	NA	CASSPKEGQAFF	TGTGCCAGCTCACCAAAAGAGGGCCAAGCTTTCTTT
NA	TRBV20-1	TRBJ1-2	many	CSARVRGNYGYTF	TGCAGTGCTAGAGTTAGGGGAAACTATGGCTACACCTTC
TRBD1	TRBV5-6	TRBJ2-4	few	CASSLATGRNIQYF	TGTGCCAGCAGTTTAGCGACAGGGCGAAACATTCAGTACTTC
NA	TRBV5-4	TRBJ1-2	NA	CASSKRAAFDYGYTF	TGTGCCAGCAGCAAACGAGCGGCCTTTGACTATGGCTACACCTTC
NA	TRBV18	TRBJ1-5	few	CASSRAVSSSNQPQHF	TGTGCCAGCTCTCGGGCAGTGAGTTCTAGCAATCAGCCCCAGCATTTT
NA	TRBV30	TRBJ1-1	few	CAWSVVTAEAFF	TGTGCCTGGAGTGTAGTGACAGCTGAAGCTTTCTTT
TRBD1	TRBV5-1	TRBJ1-1	few	CASSLLTGGNTEAFF	TGTGCCAGCAGCTTATTGACAGGGGGAAACACTGAAGCTTTCTTT
NA	TRBV20-1	TRBJ1-1	NA	CSARGSVSEAFF	TGCAGTGCTAGAGGATCGGTGAGTGAAGCTTTCTTT